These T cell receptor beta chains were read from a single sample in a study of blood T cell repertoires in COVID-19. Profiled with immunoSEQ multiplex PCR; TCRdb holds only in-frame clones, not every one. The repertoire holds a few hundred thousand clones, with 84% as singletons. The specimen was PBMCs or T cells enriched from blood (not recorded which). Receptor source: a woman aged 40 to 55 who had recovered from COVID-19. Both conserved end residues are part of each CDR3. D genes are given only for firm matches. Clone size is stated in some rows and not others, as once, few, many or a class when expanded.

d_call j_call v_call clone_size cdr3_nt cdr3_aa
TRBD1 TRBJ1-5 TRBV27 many TGTGCCAGCAGGACAGGGGGCAATCAGCCCCAGCATTTT CASRTGGNQPQHF
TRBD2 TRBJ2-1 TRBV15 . TGTGCCACCAGCAGACCTAGCGGGTTCGATTATGAGCAGTTCTTC CATSRPSGFDYEQFF
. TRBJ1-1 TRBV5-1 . TGCGCCAGCATCTCAGGGGCAGGGAACACTGAAGCTTTCTTT CASISGAGNTEAFF
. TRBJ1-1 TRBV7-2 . TGTGCCAGCATGGGCAGGGGTGGATCCCGTACCCGGGGCACTGAAGCTTTCTTT CASMGRGGSRTRGTEAFF
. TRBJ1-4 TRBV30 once TGTGCCTGGAGTGCTACAACTAATGAAAAACTGTTTTTT CAWSATTNEKLFF
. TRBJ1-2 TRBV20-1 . TGCAGTGCCACAACAGGGTTTGGCTACACCTTC CSATTGFGYTF
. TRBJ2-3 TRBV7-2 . TGTGCCAGCAGCTTGGGACTGCGAGCTACGCAGTATTTT CASSLGLRATQYF
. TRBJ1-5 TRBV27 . TGTGCCAGCAGTTTCAGAGGGCAGCCCCAGCATTTT CASSFRGQPQHF
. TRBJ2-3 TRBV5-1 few TGCGCCAGCAGCGCCAGACAGGTCGCGGATACGCAGTATTTT CASSARQVADTQYF
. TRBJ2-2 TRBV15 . TGTGCCACCAGCACCGACAGGGAGGCCGGGGAGCTGTTTTTT CATSTDREAGELFF
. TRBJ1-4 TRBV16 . TGTGCCAGCAGCCAATCAGGAGCGGAGGAAAAACTGTTTTTT CASSQSGAEEKLFF
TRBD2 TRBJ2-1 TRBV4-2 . TGTGCCAGCAGCCAAGGTCCTAGCGGGAGGGTGGATGAGCAGTTCTTC CASSQGPSGRVDEQFF
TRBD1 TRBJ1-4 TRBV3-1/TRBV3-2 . TGTGCCAGCAGACCTGTCGGGACAGGGGTCGAAAAACTGTTTTTT CASRPVGTGVEKLFF
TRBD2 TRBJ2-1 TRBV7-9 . TGTGCCAGCAGGCACGGACTAGCGGGGTACAATGAGCAGTTCTTC CASRHGLAGYNEQFF
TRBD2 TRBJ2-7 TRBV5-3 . TGTGCCAGAAGATTCCTTGCGGGGGGAGGCTACGAGCAGTACTTC CARRFLAGGGYEQYF
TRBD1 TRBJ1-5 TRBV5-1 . TGCGCCAGCAGCCCGGGACAGCAGAATCAGCCCCAGCATTTT CASSPGQQNQPQHF
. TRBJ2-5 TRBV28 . TGTGCCAGCAGTCCAAATCGGGAACTGGAGACCCAGTACTTC CASSPNRELETQYF
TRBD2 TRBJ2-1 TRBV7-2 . TGTGCCAGCAGAGGACTAGCGGGAGTGGGTTACAATGAGCAGTTCTTC CASRGLAGVGYNEQFF
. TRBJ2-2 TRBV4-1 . TGCGCCAGCAGCCAACTCGGGAGTGGGACCGGGGAGCTGTTTTTT CASSQLGSGTGELFF
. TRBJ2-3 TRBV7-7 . TGTGCCAGCAGCTTAGCCGTAAAAGATACGCAGTATTTT CASSLAVKDTQYF
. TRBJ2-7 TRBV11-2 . TGTGCCAGCAGCTTCCATTACGAGCAGTACTTC CASSFHYEQYF
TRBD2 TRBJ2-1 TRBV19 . TGTGCCAGTAGCCCTTCTAGCGGGACCTACAATGAGCAGTTCTTC CASSPSSGTYNEQFF
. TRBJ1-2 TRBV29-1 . TGCAGCGTTTATACCTCGGACAGCCCCTCGGGCTACACCTTC CSVYTSDSPSGYTF
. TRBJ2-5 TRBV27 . TGTGCCAGCAGTTCCAGGTTTCAAACCCAAGAGACCCAGTACTTC CASSSRFQTQETQYF
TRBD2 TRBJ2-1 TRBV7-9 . TGTGCCAGCAGCTTAGCGCTTTCTAGCGGCCAGCAGTTCTTC CASSLALSSGQQFF
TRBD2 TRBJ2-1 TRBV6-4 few TGTGCCAGCAGTGACCGAAAGACTAGCGGTTACAATGAGCAGTTCTTC CASSDRKTSGYNEQFF
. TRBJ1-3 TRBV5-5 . TGTGCCAGCAGCCCTGACACCATCTCTGGAAACACCATATATTTT CASSPDTISGNTIYF
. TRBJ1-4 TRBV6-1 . TGTGCCAGCAGTGAACTTGTGGGGCTAGGTAATGAAAAACTGTTTTTT CASSELVGLGNEKLFF
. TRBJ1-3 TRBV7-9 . TGTGCCAGCAGCCAGACGGAGTCTGGAAACACCATATATTTT CASSQTESGNTIYF
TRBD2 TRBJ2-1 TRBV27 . TGTGCCAGCAGGACCCTAAGCGGGAGTCGATTTGGCGATGAGCAGTTCTTC CASRTLSGSRFGDEQFF
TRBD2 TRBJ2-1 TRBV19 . TGTGCCAGTAGTACGACGGGAGGGGGCTACAATGAGCAGTTCTTC CASSTTGGGYNEQFF
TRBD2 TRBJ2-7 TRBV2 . TGTGCCAGCAGCGGGACTAGCGGGAGTACGGACGAGCAGTACTTC CASSGTSGSTDEQYF
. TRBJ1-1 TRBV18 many TGTGCCAGCTCACCACGGGACATCGGGGACACTGAAGCTTTCTTT CASSPRDIGDTEAFF
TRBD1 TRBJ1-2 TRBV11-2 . TGTGCCAGCAGTCGCACAGGGGCGGTCTATGGCTACACCTTC CASSRTGAVYGYTF
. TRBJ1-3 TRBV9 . TGTGCCAGCAGCACAAGGTCAGCGGTTTACTCTGGAAACACCATATATTTT CASSTRSAVYSGNTIYF
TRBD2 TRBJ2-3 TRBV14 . TGTGCCAGCAGCCAAGACGGGCGGGAGAGAGGCACAGATACGCAGTATTTT CASSQDGRERGTDTQYF
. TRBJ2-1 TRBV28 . TGTGCCAGCAGCGCGATAGCGAACTCCTACAATGAGCAGTTCTTC CASSAIANSYNEQFF
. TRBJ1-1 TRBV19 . TGTGCCAGTAGTAGGACACCGCCAGAAGCTTTCTTT CASSRTPPEAFF
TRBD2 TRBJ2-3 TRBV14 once TGTGCCAGCAGCCTCCGGACTAGCGGTACAGATACGCAGTATTTT CASSLRTSGTDTQYF
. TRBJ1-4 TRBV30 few TGTGCCTGGGAAAGGGGGGAAAAACTGTTTTTT CAWERGEKLFF
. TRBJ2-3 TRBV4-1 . TGCGCCAGCAGCCAAGCGTACACAGATACGCAGTATTTT CASSQAYTDTQYF
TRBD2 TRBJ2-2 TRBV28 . TGTGCCAGCAGAATCACTAGCGGGCGCACCGGGGAGCTGTTTTTT CASRITSGRTGELFF
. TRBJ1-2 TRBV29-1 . TGCAGCGTTGATCCCGGGTTGAGTGGCTACACCTTC CSVDPGLSGYTF
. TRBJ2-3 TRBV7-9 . TGTGCCAGCAGCTTAGTGGCAGGGTGGGCGACAGATACGCAGTATTTT CASSLVAGWATDTQYF
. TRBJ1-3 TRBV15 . TGTGCCACCAGCAGAGATCCCGGCTCTGGAAACACCATATATTTT CATSRDPGSGNTIYF
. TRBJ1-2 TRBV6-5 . TGTGCCAGCAGTTACTCGGGGGGATCCTATGGCTACACCTTC CASSYSGGSYGYTF
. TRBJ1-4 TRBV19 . TGTGCCAGTAGTATGCCGATAGTAAATGAAAAACTGTTTTTT CASSMPIVNEKLFF
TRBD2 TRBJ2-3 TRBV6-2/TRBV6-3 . TGTGCCAGCAGTTACGGGGGGGGTACGCAGTATTTT CASSYGGGTQYF
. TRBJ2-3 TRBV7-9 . TGTGCCAGCAGCTTAGCGGGCCATAGCACAGATACGCAGTATTTT CASSLAGHSTDTQYF
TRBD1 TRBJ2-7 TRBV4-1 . TGCGCCAGCAGCCCCGGGACAGGGGATGACGAGCAGTACTTC CASSPGTGDDEQYF
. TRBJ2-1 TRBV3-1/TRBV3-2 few TGTGCCAGCACCCCACAGCGGGCCAACAATGAGCAGTTCTTC CASTPQRANNEQFF
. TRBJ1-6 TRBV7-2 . TGTGCCAGCAGCTTAGGAAAGAGAAGCTCCTATAATTCACCCCTCCACTTT CASSLGKRSSYNSPLHF
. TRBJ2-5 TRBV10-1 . TGCGCCAGCAGTTTTTCAGGACAAGAGACCCAGTACTTC CASSFSGQETQYF
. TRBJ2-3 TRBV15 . TGTGCCACCAGCAGAGGGGGACAATGGATTCGGTCAGATACGCAGTATTTT CATSRGGQWIRSDTQYF
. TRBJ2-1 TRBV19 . TGTGCCAGTAGTTTAACACAGGGTTCAAGAAGCTTTAAGCCCCTCAATGAGCAGTTCTTC CASSLTQGSRSFKPLNEQFF
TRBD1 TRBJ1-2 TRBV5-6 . TGTGCCAGCAGCAAGGGGGCCGGGTATGGCTACACCTTC CASSKGAGYGYTF
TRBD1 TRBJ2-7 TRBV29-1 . TGCAGCGTTAACAGGGGCTCCTACGAGCAGTACTTC CSVNRGSYEQYF
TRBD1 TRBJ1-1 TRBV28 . TGTGCCAGCAGTAGAGACAGGGGGATTGGGGCTTTCTTT CASSRDRGIGAFF